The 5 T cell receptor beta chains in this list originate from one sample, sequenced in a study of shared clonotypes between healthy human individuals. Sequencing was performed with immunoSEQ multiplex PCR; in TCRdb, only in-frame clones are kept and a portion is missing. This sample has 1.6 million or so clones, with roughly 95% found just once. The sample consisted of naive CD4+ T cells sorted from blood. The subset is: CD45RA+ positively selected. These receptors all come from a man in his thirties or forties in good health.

In DNA form, the CDR3 reads TGTGCCATTCGGACGGGGACGAACACCGGGGAGCTGTTTTTT. It yields the protein CAIRTGTNTGELFF. The chain links TRBV19 to TRBJ2-2; D is perhaps TRBD2 (5 bases). The V and J ends lost 10 bases and 0 bases respectively, with 12 bases between them. The CDR3 sequence is 14 residues long. In germline, CDR1 is LNHDA, CDR2 SQIVND (reference sequence).

The CDR3 sequence: CASSSPYTGELFF. CDR3 DNA: TGTGCCAGCAGCTCTCCTTATACCGGGGAGCTGTTTTTT. This chain joins TRBV7-3 and TRBJ2-2, with D unresolved. The CDR3 sequence is 13 residues long. The ends were cut back, 4 bases at V and 5 bases at J, with 8 bases in the middle. Germline V lookup: CDR1 SGHTA, CDR2 FQGTGA. The variable domain in full, with the rest retrieved from reference TRBV7-3 and TRBJ2-2, is GAGVSQTPSNKVTEKGKYVELRCDPISGHTALYWYRQSLGQGPEFLIYFQGTGAADDSGLPNDRFFAVRPEGSVSTLKIQRTERGDSAVYLCASSSPYTGELFFGEGSRLTVL.

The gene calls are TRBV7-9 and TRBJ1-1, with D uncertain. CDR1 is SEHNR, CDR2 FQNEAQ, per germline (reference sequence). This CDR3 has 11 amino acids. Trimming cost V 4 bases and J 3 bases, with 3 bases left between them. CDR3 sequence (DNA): TGTGCCAGCAGCTCCCACACTGAAGCTTTCTTT. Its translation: CASSSHTEAFF. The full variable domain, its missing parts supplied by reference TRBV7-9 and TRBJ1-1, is DTGVSQNPRHKITKRGQNVTFRCDPISEHNRLYWYRQTLGQGPEFLTYFQNEAQLEKSRLLSDRFSAERPKGSFSTLEIQRTEQGDSAMYLCASSSHTEAFFGQGTRLTVV.

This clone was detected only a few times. DNA for the CDR3: TGTGCCAGCAGCCCTAGTTGGGAGGGACTAGCGGGAGCGGCGAACACCGGGGAGCTGTTTTTT. The encoded protein is CASSPSWEGLAGAANTGELFF. This chain uses TRBV9 with TRBJ2-2; 14 bases fit TRBD2. The CDR3 extends over 21 amino acids. Looked up from germline, CDR1 is SGDLS and CDR2 is YYNGEE. Germline trimming cut 4 bases from V and 0 bases from J; bases unmatched to any gene: 14.

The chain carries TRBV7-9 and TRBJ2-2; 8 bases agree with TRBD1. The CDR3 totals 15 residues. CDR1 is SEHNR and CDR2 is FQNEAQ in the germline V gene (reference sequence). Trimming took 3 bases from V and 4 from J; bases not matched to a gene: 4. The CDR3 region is CASSFDRGATGELFF. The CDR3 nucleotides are TGTGCCAGCAGCTTCGACAGGGGTGCCACCGGGGAGCTGTTTTTT. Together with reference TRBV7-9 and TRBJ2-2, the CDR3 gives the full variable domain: DTGVSQNPRHKITKRGQNVTFRCDPISEHNRLYWYRQTLGQGPEFLTYFQNEAQLEKSRLLSDRFSAERPKGSFSTLEIQRTEQGDSAMYLCASSFDRGATGELFFGEGSRLTVL.